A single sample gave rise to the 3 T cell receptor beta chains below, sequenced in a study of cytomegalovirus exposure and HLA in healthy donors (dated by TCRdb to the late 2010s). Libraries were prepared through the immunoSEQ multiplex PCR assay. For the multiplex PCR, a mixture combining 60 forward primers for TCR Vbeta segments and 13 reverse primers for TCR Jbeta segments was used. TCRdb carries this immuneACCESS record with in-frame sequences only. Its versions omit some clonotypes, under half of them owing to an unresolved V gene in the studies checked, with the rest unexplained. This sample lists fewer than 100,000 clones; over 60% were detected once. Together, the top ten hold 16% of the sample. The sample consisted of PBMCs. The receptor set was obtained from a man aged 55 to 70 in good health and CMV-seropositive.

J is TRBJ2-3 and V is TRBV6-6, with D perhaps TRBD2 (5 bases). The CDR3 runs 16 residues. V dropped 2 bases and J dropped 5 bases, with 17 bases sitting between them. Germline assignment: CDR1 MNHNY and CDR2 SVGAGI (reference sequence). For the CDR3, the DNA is TGTGCCAGCAGTTACGCCTTAGACTTGGAGGTAGATACGCAGTATTTT. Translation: CASSYALDLEVDTQYF.

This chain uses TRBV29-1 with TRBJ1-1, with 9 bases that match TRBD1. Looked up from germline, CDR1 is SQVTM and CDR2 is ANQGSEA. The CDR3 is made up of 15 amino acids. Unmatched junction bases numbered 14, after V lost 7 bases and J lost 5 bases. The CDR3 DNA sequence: TGCAGCGCCCGTCGTCCGGGACAGGGAAAGACTGAAGCTTTCTTT. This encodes CSARRPGQGKTEAFF.

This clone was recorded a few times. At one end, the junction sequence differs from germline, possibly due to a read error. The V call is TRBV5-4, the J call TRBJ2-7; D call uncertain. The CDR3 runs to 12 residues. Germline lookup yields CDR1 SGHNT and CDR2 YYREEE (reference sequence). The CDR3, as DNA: TGTGCCAGCAGCCCCCTCGGAGCCTACCCCCACTTC. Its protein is CASSPLGAYPHF.